The T cell receptor beta chain described here comes from a study of blood T cell repertoires in COVID-19. Overall study context: Samples of COVID-19 (acute and convalescent) were obtained from the United States, Italy and Spain. T cells, B-cell-depleted T cells, or PBMCs provided the cDNA or gDNA that served as material.

Under the authors' procedure: For nucleated cells, counts were estimated from reference gene primer amplification. Method: immunoSEQ multiplex PCR; TCRdb's copy keeps in-frame clones and lacks some. D and trimming come from the DNA, and the V and J calls and clone size come from that table. Of about 21,000 clones listed, around 79% were seen once; the top ten hold about 61%. The germline CDR1 and CDR2 sequences are KGHDR and SFDVKD. The length of the CDR3 is 14 residues. V lost 5 bases and J lost 1, with 9 bases in between. This TCR was sampled from an elderly man with acute or convalescent COVID-19. The genes are TRBV24-1 and TRBJ2-3, with D possibly being TRBD1 (6 bases). Material for sequencing was peripheral blood. CDR3 region: CATSVGQRTDTQYF. In DNA, the CDR3 is TGTGCCACCAGTGTAGGACAGCGCACAGATACGCAGTATTTT.